These T cell receptor beta chains were read from a single sample in a study of T-cell reconstitution after alpha-beta-depleted transplantation in children. TCRdb re-derived calls from the PCR reads in MiXCR, one entry per CDR3 protein. The table shows about a million distinct CDR3 sequences, with under 30% occurring only once. The sample here was PBMCs, mostly from graft donor cells, taken 360 days after TCRalphabeta/CD19-depleted stem cell transplant. Receptors originate from a boy in the first two years of life who had a stem cell transplant for SCID, so the T cells may come from the graft donor. CDR3s include the opening cysteine and the closing phenylalanine or tryptophan. The D gene is left open where the match is weak. Expanded clones are given a class, and other clones once, few, many or no size at all.

>.|TRBJ2-1|TRBV29-1|.
TGCAGCGTTGAGGCACAGCTGCTCTACAATGAGCAGTTCTTC
CSVEAQLLYNEQFF
>many|TRBJ2-3|TRBV5-1|.
TGCGCCAGCAGCTTGGAAGGACATGGCACAGATACGCAGTATTTT
CASSLEGHGTDTQYF
>few|TRBJ1-1|TRBV11-2|.
TGTGCCAGCAGCTTAGGGTCCGGGACGCTGAACACTGAAGCTTTCTTT
CASSLGSGTLNTEAFF
>few|TRBJ2-5|TRBV4-1|TRBD2
TGCGCCAGCAGCTTTCGTTTAGCGGGGGGCCAAGAGACCCAGTACTTC
CASSFRLAGGQETQYF
>few|TRBJ1-5|TRBV20-1|.
TGCAGTGCTAGTGAGGGGACGCGGCCCCAGCATTTT
CSASEGTRPQHF
>few|TRBJ2-7|TRBV28|.
TGTGCCAGCAGTTTTCATATGTCGGCAGGGGTTCTGAGCGAGCAGTACTTC
CASSFHMSAGVLSEQYF
>.|TRBJ2-7|TRBV20-1|.
TGCAGTGCTAAGAGCTCGGGTCTCTCCTACGAGCAGTACTTC
CSAKSSGLSYEQYF
>once|TRBJ1-4|TRBV27|.
TGTGCCAGCAGTCACTATTCGGGGAACGGAAAACTGTTTTTT
CASSHYSGNGKLFF
>few|TRBJ1-1|TRBV7-3|.
TGTGCCAGCAGCCAACTCGCCGGGGGAGGCACTGAAGCTTTCTTT
CASSQLAGGGTEAFF
>.|TRBJ2-1|TRBV11-2|.
TGTGCCAGCAGCTCAGGGAGGAGGGGGGAGGGTAAGGGTAGGAATGAGCAGTTCTTC
CASSSGRRGEGKGRNEQFF
>many|TRBJ2-7|TRBV12-3/TRBV12-4|.
TGTGCCAGCAGTTTATGGGGGGGGCCGAAGTCCTACGAGCAGTACTTC
CASSLWGGPKSYEQYF
>few|TRBJ1-1|TRBV12-3/TRBV12-4|.
TGTGCCAGCAGTCCTCTATGGGGCGGGAACACTGAAGCTTTCTTT
CASSPLWGGNTEAFF
>.|TRBJ1-2|TRBV12-3/TRBV12-4|.
TGTGCCAGCAGTTTCGTGGGATATGGCTATGGCTACACCTTC
CASSFVGYGYGYTF
>.|TRBJ2-5|TRBV2|TRBD2
TGTGCCAGCAGTGAAGCGCTTTTGGCTAGCGGGCGTAAAGAGACCCAGTACTTC
CASSEALLASGRKETQYF
>.|TRBJ2-7|TRBV12-3/TRBV12-4|.
TGTGCCAGCAGTAATAACAGGGGAGGGACCTACGAGCAGTACTTC
CASSNNRGGTYEQYF
>.|TRBJ2-5|TRBV27|.
TGTGCCAGTTTGCTAGGAGGAGAAGAGACCCAGTACTTC
CASLLGGEETQYF
>.|TRBJ2-1|TRBV5-1|TRBD2
TGCGCCAGCAGCTCGGGGGCGGGAGGTGAGCAGTTCTTC
CASSSGAGGEQFF
>.|TRBJ2-1|TRBV29-1|.
TGCAGCGTTTCCGGGGAATTTTTGTACAATGAGCAGTTCTTC
CSVSGEFLYNEQFF
>.|TRBJ2-3|TRBV29-1|.
TGCAGCGTTGAACAGGCCCAGGGGACTCCCCCAGATACGCAGTATTTT
CSVEQAQGTPPDTQYF
>.|TRBJ1-2|TRBV6-1|.
TGTGCCAGCAGTGCCATGGCTCCAGAACTTCCTGGCTACACCTTC
CASSAMAPELPGYTF
>.|TRBJ2-1|TRBV7-7|TRBD2
TGTGCCAGCAGCCGAGGGCGGACTAGCGGGGGCCCATACAATGAGCAGTTCTTC
CASSRGRTSGGPYNEQFF
>.|TRBJ2-3|TRBV12-3/TRBV12-4|TRBD2
TGTGCCAGCAGTTTTCTAGCGGGGGGGCCCGGCACAGATACGCAGTATTTT
CASSFLAGGPGTDTQYF
>few|TRBJ2-7|TRBV4-1|.
TGCGCCAGCAGCCTAAGCCAGGGACCTACCTACGAGCAGTACTTC
CASSLSQGPTYEQYF
>.|TRBJ1-1|TRBV10-3|.
TGTGCCATCAGTGAGGGGCTTAGGGGCAGGTTGAACACTGAAGCTTTCTTT
CAISEGLRGRLNTEAFF
>.|TRBJ2-5|TRBV11-2|TRBD2
TGTGCCAGCAGCTTAGTTTTGCGGGGGGGCCTTCAAGAGACCCAGTACTTC
CASSLVLRGGLQETQYF
>few|TRBJ2-7|TRBV20-1|TRBD1
TGCAGTGCTGTGACAGGGCCTAACCCCTACGAGCAGTACTTC
CSAVTGPNPYEQYF
>.|TRBJ1-5|TRBV4-1|TRBD1
TGCGCCAGCAGCTGGGTTACAGGGGTAGGAAATCAGCCCCAGCATTTT
CASSWVTGVGNQPQHF
>many|TRBJ2-1|TRBV7-3|.
TGTGCCAGCAGCTTTGGGCTAGCGCCCTACAATGAGCAGTTCTTC
CASSFGLAPYNEQFF
>many|TRBJ1-2|TRBV5-4|TRBD1
TGTGCCAGCAGCCGCGGACAGGGCGGGGGCTACACCTTC
CASSRGQGGGYTF